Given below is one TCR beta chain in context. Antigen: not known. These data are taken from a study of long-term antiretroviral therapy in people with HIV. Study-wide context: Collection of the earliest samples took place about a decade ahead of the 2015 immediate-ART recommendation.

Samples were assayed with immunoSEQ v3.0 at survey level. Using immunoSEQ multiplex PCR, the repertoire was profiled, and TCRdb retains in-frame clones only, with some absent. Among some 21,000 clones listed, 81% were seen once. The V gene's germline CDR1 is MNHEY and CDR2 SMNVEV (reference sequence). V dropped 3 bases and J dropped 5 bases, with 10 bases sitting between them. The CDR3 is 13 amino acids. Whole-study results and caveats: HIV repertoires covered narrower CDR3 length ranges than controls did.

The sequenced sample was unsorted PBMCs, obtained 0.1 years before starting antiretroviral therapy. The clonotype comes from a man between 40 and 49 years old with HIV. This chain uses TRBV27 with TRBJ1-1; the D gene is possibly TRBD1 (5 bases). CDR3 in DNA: TGTGCCAGCAGTTTCAGGGTAACAACTGAAGCTTTCTTT. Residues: CASSFRVTTEAFF.